The present TCR beta chain was sequenced within a study of blood T cell repertoires in COVID-19. For the study at large: Acute and convalescent COVID-19 samples came from the United States, Italy and Spain. T cells, B-cell-depleted T cells, or PBMCs supplied cDNA or gDNA.

Per the study methods: The assay estimated nucleated cells by amplifying reference gene primers. Measured with immunoSEQ multiplex PCR; TCRdb has only the in-frame clones, and not every one. V and J calls and clone size are as listed in that table; D and trimming were resolved from the DNA. The sample has 100,000 to 150,000 clones, approximately 90% seen once. The clonotype comes from a man aged 50 to 59 with acute or convalescent COVID-19. The source material was peripheral blood.

This CDR3 reads CASSLAFEAFF. The CDR3 coding sequence is TGTGCCAGCAGTTTGGCCTTCGAAGCTTTCTTT. The chain joins TRBV28 to TRBJ1-1; no clear D. The V gene's germline CDR1 is MDHEN and CDR2 SYDVKM. Trimming took 3 bases from V and 8 from J, leaving 7 bases between them. The CDR3 extends over 11 amino acids.